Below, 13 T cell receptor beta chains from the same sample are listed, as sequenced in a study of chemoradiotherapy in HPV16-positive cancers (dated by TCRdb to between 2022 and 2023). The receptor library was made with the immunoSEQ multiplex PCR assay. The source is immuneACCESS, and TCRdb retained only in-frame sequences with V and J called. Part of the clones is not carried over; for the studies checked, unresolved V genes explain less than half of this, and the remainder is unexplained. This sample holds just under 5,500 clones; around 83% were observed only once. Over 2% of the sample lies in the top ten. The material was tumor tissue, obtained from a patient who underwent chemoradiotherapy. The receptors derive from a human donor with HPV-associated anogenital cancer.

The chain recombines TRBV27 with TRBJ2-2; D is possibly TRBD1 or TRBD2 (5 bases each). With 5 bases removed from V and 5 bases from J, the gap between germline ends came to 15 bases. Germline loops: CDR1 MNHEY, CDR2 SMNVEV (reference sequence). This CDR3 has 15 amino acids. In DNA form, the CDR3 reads TGTGCCAGCAGTCTCCTGGGACGGAGTACCGGGGAGCTGTTTTTT. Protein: CASSLLGRSTGELFF.

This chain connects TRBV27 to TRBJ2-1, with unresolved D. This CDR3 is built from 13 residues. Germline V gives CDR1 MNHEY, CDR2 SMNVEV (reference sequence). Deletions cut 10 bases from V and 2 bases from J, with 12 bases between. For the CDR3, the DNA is TGTGCCACCCGGGCGGATGCCTACAATGAGCAGTTCTTC. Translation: CATRADAYNEQFF.

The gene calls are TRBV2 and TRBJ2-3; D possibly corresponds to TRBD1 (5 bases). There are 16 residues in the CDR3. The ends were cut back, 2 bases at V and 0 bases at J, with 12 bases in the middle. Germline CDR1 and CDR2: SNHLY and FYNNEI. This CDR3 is CASSEQGRASTDTQYF. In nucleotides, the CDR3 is TGTGCCAGCAGTGAACAGGGAAGGGCTAGCACAGATACGCAGTATTTT.

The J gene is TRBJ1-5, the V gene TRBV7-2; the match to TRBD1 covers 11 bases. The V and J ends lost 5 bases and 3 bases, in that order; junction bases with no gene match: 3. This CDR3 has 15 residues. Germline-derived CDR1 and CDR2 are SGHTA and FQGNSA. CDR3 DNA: TGTGCCAGCAGCCGGGACAGGGGGAACAATCAGCCCCAGCATTTT. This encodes CASSRDRGNNQPQHF.

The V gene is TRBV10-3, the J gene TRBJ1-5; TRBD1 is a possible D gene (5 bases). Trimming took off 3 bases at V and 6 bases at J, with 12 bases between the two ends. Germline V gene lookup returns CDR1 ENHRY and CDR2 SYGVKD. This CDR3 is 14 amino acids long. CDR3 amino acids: CAISDGQFGQPQHF. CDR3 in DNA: TGTGCCATCAGTGATGGACAATTCGGTCAGCCCCAGCATTTT.

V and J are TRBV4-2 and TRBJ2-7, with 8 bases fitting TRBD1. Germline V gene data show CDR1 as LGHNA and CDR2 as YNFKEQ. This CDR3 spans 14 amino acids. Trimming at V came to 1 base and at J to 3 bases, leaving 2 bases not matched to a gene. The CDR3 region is CASSQGQGNYEQYF. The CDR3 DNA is TGTGCCAGCAGCCAAGGACAGGGGAACTACGAGCAGTACTTC.

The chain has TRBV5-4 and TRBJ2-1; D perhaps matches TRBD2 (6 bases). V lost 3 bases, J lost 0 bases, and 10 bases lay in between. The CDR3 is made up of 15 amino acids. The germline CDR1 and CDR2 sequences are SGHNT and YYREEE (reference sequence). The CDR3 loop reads CASSSGVSSYNEQFF. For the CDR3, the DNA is TGTGCCAGCAGCTCGGGGGTTAGCTCCTACAATGAGCAGTTCTTC. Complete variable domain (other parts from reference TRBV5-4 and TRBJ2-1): ETGVTQSPTHLIKTRGQQVTLRCSSQSGHNTVSWYQQALGQGPQFIFQYYREEENGRGNFPPRFSGLQFPNYSSELNVNALELDDSALYLCASSSGVSSYNEQFFGPGTRLTVL.

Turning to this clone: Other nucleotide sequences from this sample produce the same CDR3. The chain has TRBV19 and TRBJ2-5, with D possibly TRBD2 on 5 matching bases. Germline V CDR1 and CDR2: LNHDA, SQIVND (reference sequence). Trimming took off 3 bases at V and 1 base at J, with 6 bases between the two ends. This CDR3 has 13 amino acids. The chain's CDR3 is CASSMEAQETQYF. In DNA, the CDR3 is TGTGCCAGTAGTATGGAGGCCCAAGAGACCCAGTACTTC.

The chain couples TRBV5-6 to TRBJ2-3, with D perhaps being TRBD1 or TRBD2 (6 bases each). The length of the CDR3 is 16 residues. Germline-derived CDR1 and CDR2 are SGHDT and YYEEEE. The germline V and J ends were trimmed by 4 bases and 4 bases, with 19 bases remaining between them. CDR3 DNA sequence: TGTGCCAGCAGCAAGGGGGTGCCTAGCGTAGCAGATACGCAGTATTTT. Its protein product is CASSKGVPSVADTQYF. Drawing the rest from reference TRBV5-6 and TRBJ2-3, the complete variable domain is DAGVTQSPTHLIKTRGQQVTLRCSPKSGHDTVSWYQQALGQGPQFIFQYYEEEERQRGNFPDRFSGHQFPNYSSELNVNALLLGDSALYLCASSKGVPSVADTQYFGPGTRLTVL.

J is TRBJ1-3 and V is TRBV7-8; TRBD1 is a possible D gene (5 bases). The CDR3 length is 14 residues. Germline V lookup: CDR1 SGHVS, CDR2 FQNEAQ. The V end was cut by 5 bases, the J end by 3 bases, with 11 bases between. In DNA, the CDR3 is TGTGCCAGCAGCCTTGGGGGATATGGAAACACCATATATTTT. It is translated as CASSLGGYGNTIYF.

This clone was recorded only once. For the CDR3, the DNA is TGTGCCAGCTCACCCGGACAGGGAAATCAGCCCCAGCATTTT. Its protein product is CASSPGQGNQPQHF. The J gene is TRBJ1-5, the V gene TRBV18; 8 nucleotides match TRBD1. This CDR3 spans 14 amino acids. J lost 4 bases, V lost 3 bases, and 2 bases had no gene match. Germline CDR1 KGHSH, CDR2 LQKENI.

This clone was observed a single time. The CDR3 spells CASKPGPTNEKLFF. For the CDR3, the DNA is TGTGCCAGTAAACCGGGACCCACTAATGAAAAACTGTTTTTT. This chain uses TRBV19 with TRBJ1-4, with D tentatively TRBD1 (5 bases). Trimming pared 7 bases from V and 2 bases from J, leaving 11 bases between. Looked up from germline, CDR1 is LNHDA and CDR2 is SQIVND (reference sequence). The length of the CDR3 is 14 residues.

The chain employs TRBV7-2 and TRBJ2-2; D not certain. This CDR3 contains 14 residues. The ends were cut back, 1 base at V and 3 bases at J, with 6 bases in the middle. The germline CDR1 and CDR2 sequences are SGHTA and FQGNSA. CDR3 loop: CASSLVWDTGELFF. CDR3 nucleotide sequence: TGTGCCAGCAGCTTAGTTTGGGACACCGGGGAGCTGTTTTTT.